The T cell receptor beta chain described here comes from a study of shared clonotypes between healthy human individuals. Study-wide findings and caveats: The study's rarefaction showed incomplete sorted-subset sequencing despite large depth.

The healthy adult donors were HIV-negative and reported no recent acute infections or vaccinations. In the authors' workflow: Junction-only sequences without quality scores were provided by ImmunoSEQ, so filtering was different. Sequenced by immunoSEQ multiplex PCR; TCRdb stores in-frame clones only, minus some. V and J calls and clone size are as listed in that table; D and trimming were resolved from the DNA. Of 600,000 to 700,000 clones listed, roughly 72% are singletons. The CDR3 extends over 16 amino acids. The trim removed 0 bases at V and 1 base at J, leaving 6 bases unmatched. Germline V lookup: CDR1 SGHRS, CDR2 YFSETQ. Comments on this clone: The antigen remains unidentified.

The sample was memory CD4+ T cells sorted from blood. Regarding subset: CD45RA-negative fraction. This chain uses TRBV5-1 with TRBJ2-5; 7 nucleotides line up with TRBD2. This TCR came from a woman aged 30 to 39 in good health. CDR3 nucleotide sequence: TGCGCCAGCAGCTTGGCGGGCGCGGGAGTCCAAGAGACCCAGTACTTC. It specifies CASSLAGAGVQETQYF.